One sample yielded the 18 T cell receptor beta chains listed below, sequenced in a study of blood T cell repertoires in COVID-19. TCRdb keeps only in-frame clones here, not all; method: immunoSEQ multiplex PCR. The sample records more than 400,000 clones, 90% being singletons. The sequencing input was PBMCs or T cells enriched from blood (not recorded which). All receptors come from a young man who had recovered from COVID-19.

V is TRBV11-2 and J is TRBJ1-2, with 8 bases aligning to TRBD1. The junction had 1 base not matched to a gene; V was cut back by 1 base and J by 6 bases. In germline, CDR1 is SGHAT, CDR2 FQNNGV. The CDR3 runs to 13 residues. The CDR3 DNA reads TGTGCCAGCAGCTTAGCAGGGGGCGATGGCTACACCTTC. It encodes CASSLAGGDGYTF.

The chain joins TRBV2 to TRBJ1-6; 7 positions match TRBD1. CDR1 is SNHLY and CDR2 is FYNNEI in the germline V gene. With 6 bases clipped from V and 4 bases from J, the junction kept 0 bases outside the gene matches. CDR3 length: 13 residues. For the CDR3, the DNA is TGTGCCAGCAGACAGGGGTATAATTCACCCCTCCACTTT. Translating it yields CASRQGYNSPLHF.

The CDR3, as DNA: TGTGCCATCAGTGAGTCACAGGACAGGGATTACTATGGCTACACCTTC. Translating it yields CAISESQDRDYYGYTF. The rearrangement joins TRBV10-3 to TRBJ1-2; 8 bases map to TRBD1. The CDR3 totals 16 residues. V was clipped by 0 bases and J by 3 bases; unmatched bases: 6. Germline CDR1 is ENHRY and CDR2 is SYGVKD.

This clone appeared a single time. The chain combines TRBV24-1 with TRBJ1-2; no reliable D call. V lost 3 bases to trimming and J lost 7 bases, with 11 bases between them. Germline CDR1 reads KGHDR; CDR2 reads SFDVKD. The length of the CDR3 is 13 residues. The CDR3 spells CATSDPLVSGYTF. Here the CDR3 DNA reads TGTGCCACCAGTGATCCTCTGGTGAGTGGCTACACCTTC.

This clone was counted only a few times. V gene TRBV10-3 combines with J gene TRBJ2-2; 12 bases agree with TRBD2. The V gene's germline CDR1 is ENHRY and CDR2 SYGVKD. With V trimmed by 10 bases and J by 4 bases, 4 bases remained unmatched. This CDR3 contains 14 residues. The CDR3 region has the DNA TGTGCCACCGGACTAGCGGGATCCACCGGGGAGCTGTTTTTT. Its protein product is CATGLAGSTGELFF.

The V call is TRBV15, the J call TRBJ2-1, with D uncertain. There are 14 residues in the CDR3. Germline V gives CDR1 LNHNV, CDR2 YYDKDF (reference sequence). V was trimmed by 2 bases and J by 6 bases, leaving 11 bases between them. The CDR3 here is CATSRKMLSNEQFF. The CDR3 coding sequence is TGTGCCACCAGCAGAAAGATGCTTAGCAATGAGCAGTTCTTC.

A single count supports this clone. The rearrangement joins TRBV27 to TRBJ1-5; D not resolved. This CDR3 is 14 amino acids long. V was pared by 7 bases and J by 6 bases, with 16 bases between. Looked up from germline, CDR1 is MNHEY and CDR2 is SMNVEV (reference sequence). CDR3 sequence reads: CASTRGGGGQPQHF. The CDR3 region has the DNA TGTGCCAGCACGCGTGGAGGTGGAGGTCAGCCCCAGCATTTT.

This clone was seen just once. This chain links TRBV7-3 with TRBJ1-4, with D possibly TRBD1 on 6 matching bases. Germline-derived CDR1 and CDR2 are SGHTA and FQGTGA. With 4 bases removed from V and 4 bases from J, the gap between germline ends came to 10 bases. The CDR3 consists of 14 residues. DNA for the CDR3: TGTGCCAGCAGCTGGGACAAAATTAATGAAAAACTGTTTTTT. As protein: CASSWDKINEKLFF.

The chain has TRBV7-8 and TRBJ1-2; D is possibly TRBD1 (5 bases). V shed 1 base and J shed 8 bases, with 23 bases lying between them. This CDR3 contains 17 residues. Germline loops: CDR1 SGHVS, CDR2 FQNEAQ. In DNA, the CDR3 is TGTGCCAGCAGCTTAGAACCAGGGCAGGGTGCCAGTGGGGGCTACACCTTC. The encoded protein is CASSLEPGQGASGGYTF.

This chain links TRBV11-2 with TRBJ2-7; D gene unclear. V gave up 5 bases and J gave up 3 bases, with 8 bases separating them. The CDR3 is 12 amino acids. Germline CDR1 reads SGHAT; CDR2 reads FQNNGV. DNA for the CDR3: TGTGCCAGCAGCCATTCGGGCTACGAGCAGTACTTC. Amino acids: CASSHSGYEQYF.

The rearrangement joins TRBV6-5 to TRBJ1-6, with no clear D. This CDR3 is built from 15 residues. Germline V lookup: CDR1 MNHEY, CDR2 SVGAGI. V was pared by 8 bases and J by 0 bases, with 11 bases between. CDR3 nucleotide sequence: TGTGCCAGCTTGCCTGAGAGCTCCTATAATTCACCCCTCCACTTT. It yields the protein CASLPESSYNSPLHF.

This clone was seen ten or more times. The chain is built from TRBV24-1 and TRBJ2-7; D is unresolved. The CDR3 contains 8 residues. Germline assignment: CDR1 KGHDR and CDR2 SFDVKD. The CDR3 region is CAYYEQYF. CDR3 DNA sequence: TGTGCGTACTACGAGCAGTACTTC.

This sequence joins TRBV5-6 and TRBJ1-1; D is unresolved. Germline lookup yields CDR1 SGHDT and CDR2 YYEEEE. This CDR3 region has 15 residues. Between the trimmed V and J ends, which lost 4 bases and 4 bases, there was a span of 17 bases. CDR3 residues: CASSRRPGGGTEAFF. CDR3 coding DNA: TGTGCCAGCAGCCGAAGACCGGGAGGAGGCACTGAAGCTTTCTTT.

The J gene is TRBJ2-3, the V gene TRBV19; 7 bases match TRBD1. This CDR3 is built from 14 residues. Per the germline V gene, CDR1 is LNHDA and CDR2 is SQIVND (reference sequence). J gave up 3 bases and V 5 bases, and 5 bases lay outside the gene matches. The CDR3, as DNA: TGTGCCAGTAGTCTGGACAGGAAGACAGATACGCAGTATTTT. Translating gives CASSLDRKTDTQYF.

V gene TRBV28 combines with J gene TRBJ2-7; TRBD1 agrees at 9 bases. V trimming: 5 bases; J trimming: 6 bases; junction bases outside the gene matches: 8. The CDR3 has 14 residues. Germline CDR1 and CDR2: MDHEN and SYDVKM. Here the CDR3 reads CASSPGQGPLEQYF. The CDR3 nucleotides are TGTGCCAGCAGTCCGGGACAGGGCCCCCTCGAGCAGTACTTC. Based on the CDR3 plus reference TRBV28 and TRBJ2-7, the full variable domain is DVKVTQSSRYLVKRTGEKVFLECVQDMDHENMFWYRQDPGLGLRLIYFSYDVKMKEKGDIPEGYSVSREKKERFSLILESASTNQTSMYLCASSPGQGPLEQYFGPGTRLTVT.

The chain combines TRBV11-3 with TRBJ1-3; D gene ambiguous. Trimming shortened V by 5 bases and J by 2 bases, and 10 bases separated the two germline ends. The CDR3 runs 14 residues. Germline lookup yields CDR1 SGHNT and CDR2 YENEEA. Here the CDR3 reads CASSPTRTGNTIYF. The CDR3 DNA reads as TGTGCCAGCAGCCCCACGAGAACTGGAAACACCATATATTTT.

In its sample, this clone was seen once. The DNA for the CDR3 is TGTGCCAGCAGTTTAATACCGGGACTAGCGGAAGAGCAGTACTTC. This encodes CASSLIPGLAEEQYF. The gene calls are TRBV28 and TRBJ2-7; 11 bases match TRBD2. V dropped 2 bases and J dropped 7; count of bases not matched to a gene: 7. Per germline, CDR1 MDHEN and CDR2 SYDVKM. This CDR3 comprises 15 residues.

The rearrangement links TRBV18 to TRBJ2-3; 12 nucleotides align to TRBD2. Germline trimming cut 4 bases from V and 1 base from J; bases unmatched to any gene: 12. The CDR3 sequence is 19 residues long. CDR1 KGHSH and CDR2 LQKENI come from the germline V gene. The CDR3: CASSHFKTSGSSGTDTQYF. CDR3 bases: TGTGCCAGCTCACACTTCAAGACTAGCGGGAGTTCTGGCACAGATACGCAGTATTTT.